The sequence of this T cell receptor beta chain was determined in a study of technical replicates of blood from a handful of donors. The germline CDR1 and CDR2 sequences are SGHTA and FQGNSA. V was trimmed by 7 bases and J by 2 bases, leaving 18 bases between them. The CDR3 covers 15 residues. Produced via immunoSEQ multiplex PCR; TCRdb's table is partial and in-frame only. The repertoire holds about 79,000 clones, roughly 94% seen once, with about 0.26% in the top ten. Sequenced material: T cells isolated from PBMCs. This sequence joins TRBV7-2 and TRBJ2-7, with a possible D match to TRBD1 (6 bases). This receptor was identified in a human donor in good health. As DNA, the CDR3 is TGTGCCAGCAAAATAGGAGCAGGGGCCGCCTACGAGCAGTACTTC. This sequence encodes CASKIGAGAAYEQYF.